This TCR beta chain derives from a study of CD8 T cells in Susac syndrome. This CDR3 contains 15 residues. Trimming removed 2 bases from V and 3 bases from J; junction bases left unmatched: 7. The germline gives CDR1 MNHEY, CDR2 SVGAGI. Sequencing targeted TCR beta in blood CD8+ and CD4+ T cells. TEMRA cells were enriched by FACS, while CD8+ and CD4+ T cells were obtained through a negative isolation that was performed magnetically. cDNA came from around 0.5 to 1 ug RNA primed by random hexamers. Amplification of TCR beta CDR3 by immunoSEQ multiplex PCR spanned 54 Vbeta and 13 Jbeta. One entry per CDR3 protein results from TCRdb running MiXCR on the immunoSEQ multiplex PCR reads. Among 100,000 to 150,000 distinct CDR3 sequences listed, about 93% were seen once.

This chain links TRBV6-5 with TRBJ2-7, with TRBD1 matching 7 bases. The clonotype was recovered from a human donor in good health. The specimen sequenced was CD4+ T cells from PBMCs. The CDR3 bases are TGTGCCAGCAGTTACAACGACAGGGTCAACTACGAGCAGTACTTC. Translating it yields CASSYNDRVNYEQYF.